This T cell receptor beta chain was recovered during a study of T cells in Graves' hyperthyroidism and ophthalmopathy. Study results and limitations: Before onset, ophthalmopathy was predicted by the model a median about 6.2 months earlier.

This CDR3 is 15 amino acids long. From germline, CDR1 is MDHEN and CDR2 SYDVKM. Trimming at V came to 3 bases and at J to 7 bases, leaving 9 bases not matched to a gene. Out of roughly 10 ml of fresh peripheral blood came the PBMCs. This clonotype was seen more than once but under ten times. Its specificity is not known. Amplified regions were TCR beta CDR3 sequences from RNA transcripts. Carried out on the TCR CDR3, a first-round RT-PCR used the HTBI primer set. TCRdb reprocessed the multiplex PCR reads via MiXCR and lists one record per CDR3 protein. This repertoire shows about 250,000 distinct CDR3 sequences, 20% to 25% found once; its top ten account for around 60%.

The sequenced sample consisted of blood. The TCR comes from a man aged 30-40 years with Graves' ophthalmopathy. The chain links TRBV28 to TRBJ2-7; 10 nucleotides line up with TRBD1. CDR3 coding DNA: TGTGCCAGCAGTTTGGGGGACAGGGGTTATGGGGAGCAGTACTTC. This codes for CASSLGDRGYGEQYF.